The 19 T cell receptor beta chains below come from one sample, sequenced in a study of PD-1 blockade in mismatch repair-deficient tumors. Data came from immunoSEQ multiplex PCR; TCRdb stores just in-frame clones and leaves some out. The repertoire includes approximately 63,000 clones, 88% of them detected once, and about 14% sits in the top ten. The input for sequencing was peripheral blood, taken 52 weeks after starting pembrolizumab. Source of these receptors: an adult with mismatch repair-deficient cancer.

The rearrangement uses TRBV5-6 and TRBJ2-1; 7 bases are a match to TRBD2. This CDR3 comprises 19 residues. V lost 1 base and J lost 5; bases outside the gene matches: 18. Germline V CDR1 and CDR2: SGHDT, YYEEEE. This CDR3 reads CASSLTGVMGGRRDNEQFF. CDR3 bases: TGTGCCAGCAGCTTGACCGGTGTTATGGGCGGGAGAAGAGACAATGAGCAGTTCTTC.

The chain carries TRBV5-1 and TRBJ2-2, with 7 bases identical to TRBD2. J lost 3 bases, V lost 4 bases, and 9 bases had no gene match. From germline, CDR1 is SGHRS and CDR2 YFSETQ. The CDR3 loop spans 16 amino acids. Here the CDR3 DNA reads TGCGCCAGCAGCAGGGAGGGGTCCCCCCACACCGGGGAGCTGTTTTTT. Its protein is CASSREGSPHTGELFF. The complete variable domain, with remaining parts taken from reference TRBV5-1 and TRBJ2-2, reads KAGVTQTPRYLIKTRGQQVTLSCSPISGHRSVSWYQQTPGQGLQFLFEYFSETQRNKGNFPGRFSGRQFSNSRSEMNVSTLELGDSALYLCASSREGSPHTGELFFGEGSRLTVL.

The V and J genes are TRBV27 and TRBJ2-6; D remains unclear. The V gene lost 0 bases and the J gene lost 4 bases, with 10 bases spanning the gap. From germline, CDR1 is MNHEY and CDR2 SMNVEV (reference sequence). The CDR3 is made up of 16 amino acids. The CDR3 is CASSLSTLTGANVLTF. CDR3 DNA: TGTGCCAGCAGTTTATCGACATTAACCGGGGCCAACGTCCTGACTTTC.

The CDR3 DNA sequence: TGCGCCAGCAGCCAAGATGGCTGGGGTACAACTAATGAAAAACTGTTTTTT. Amino acids: CASSQDGWGTTNEKLFF. This chain links TRBV4-3 with TRBJ1-4; D uncertain. Trimming shortened V by 0 bases and J by 0 bases, and 11 bases separated the two germline ends. The CDR3 covers 17 residues. Germline values: CDR1 LGHNA, CDR2 YSLEER.

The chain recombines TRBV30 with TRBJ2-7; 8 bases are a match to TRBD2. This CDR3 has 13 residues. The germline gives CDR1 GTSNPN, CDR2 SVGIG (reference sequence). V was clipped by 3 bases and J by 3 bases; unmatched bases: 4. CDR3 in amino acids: CAWRGLDHYEQYF. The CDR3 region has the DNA TGTGCCTGGAGGGGACTAGACCACTACGAGCAGTACTTC.

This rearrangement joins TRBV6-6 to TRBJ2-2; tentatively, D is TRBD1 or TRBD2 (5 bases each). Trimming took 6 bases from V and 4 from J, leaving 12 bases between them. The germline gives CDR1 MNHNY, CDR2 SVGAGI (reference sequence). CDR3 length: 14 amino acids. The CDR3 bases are TGTGCCAGCAGCCTCACGGGGCTCACCGGGGAGCTGTTTTTT. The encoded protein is CASSLTGLTGELFF.

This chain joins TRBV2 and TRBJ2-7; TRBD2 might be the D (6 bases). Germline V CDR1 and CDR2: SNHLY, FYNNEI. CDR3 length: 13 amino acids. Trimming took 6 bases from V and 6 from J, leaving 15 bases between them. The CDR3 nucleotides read TGTGCCAGCAGCGCCCCTAGCGCCCGCGAGCAGTACTTC. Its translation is CASSAPSAREQYF.

The CDR3 DNA follows: TGTGCCAGCAGCTTAGGAGCGGGAGGTGGGAATGAGCAGTTCTTC. Residues: CASSLGAGGGNEQFF. The rearrangement joins TRBV7-6 to TRBJ2-1; TRBD2 matches at 9 bases. In germline, CDR1 is SGHVS, CDR2 FNYEAQ. The junction had 5 bases not matched to a gene; V was cut back by 1 base and J by 7 bases. The CDR3 runs 15 residues. The whole variable domain, remainder taken from reference TRBV7-6 and TRBJ2-1, is GAGVSQSPRYKVTKRGQDVALRCDPISGHVSLYWYRQALGQGPEFLTYFNYEAQQDKSGLPNDRFSAERPEGSISTLTIQRTEQRDSAMYRCASSLGAGGGNEQFFGPGTRLTVL.

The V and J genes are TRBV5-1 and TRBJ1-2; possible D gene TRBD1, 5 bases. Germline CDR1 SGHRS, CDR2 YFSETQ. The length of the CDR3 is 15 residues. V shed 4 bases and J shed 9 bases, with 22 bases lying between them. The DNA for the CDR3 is TGCGCCAGCAGCCCTAAGACAGCCCACGAAACTAGCTACACCTTC. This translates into CASSPKTAHETSYTF.

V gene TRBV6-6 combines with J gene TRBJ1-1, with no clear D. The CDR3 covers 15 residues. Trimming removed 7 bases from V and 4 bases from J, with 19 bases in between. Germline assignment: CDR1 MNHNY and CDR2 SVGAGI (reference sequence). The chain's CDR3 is CASTLLPQSGTEAFF. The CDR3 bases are TGTGCCAGCACCCTCCTCCCACAGTCGGGCACTGAAGCTTTCTTT.

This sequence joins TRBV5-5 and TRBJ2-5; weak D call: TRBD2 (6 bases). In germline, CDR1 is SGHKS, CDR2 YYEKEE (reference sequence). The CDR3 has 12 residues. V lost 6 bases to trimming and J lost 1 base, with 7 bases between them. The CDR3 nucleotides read TGTGCCAGCAACGGGGGCCAAGAGACCCAGTACTTC. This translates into CASNGGQETQYF.

The CDR3 protein is CASSLELADTYEQYF. The CDR3 DNA reads TGTGCCAGCAGCTTGGAACTAGCGGACACCTACGAGCAGTACTTC. The chain carries TRBV5-4 and TRBJ2-7; 8 nucleotides line up with TRBD2. V dropped 0 bases and J dropped 2; count of bases not matched to a gene: 4. The germline V gene has CDR1 SGHNT and CDR2 YYREEE (reference sequence). The CDR3 is 15 amino acids.

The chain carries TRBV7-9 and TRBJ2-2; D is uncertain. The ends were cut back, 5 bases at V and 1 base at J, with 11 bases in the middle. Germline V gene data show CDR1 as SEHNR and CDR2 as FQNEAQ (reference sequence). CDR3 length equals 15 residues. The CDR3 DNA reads TGTGCCAGCAGCCGTTACGCCGGGAACACCGGGGAGCTGTTTTTT. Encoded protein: CASSRYAGNTGELFF.

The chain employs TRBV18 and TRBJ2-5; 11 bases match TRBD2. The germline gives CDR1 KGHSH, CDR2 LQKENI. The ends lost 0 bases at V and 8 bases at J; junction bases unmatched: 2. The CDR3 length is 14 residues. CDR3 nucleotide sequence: TGTGCCAGCTCACCACCCCTAGCGGGAGGCACCCAGTACTTC. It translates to CASSPPLAGGTQYF.

The CDR3 spells CASSLALPSAGYTDTQYF. The CDR3 region has the DNA TGTGCCAGCAGCTTAGCCCTACCCTCAGCGGGATACACAGATACGCAGTATTTT. The V call is TRBV11-1, the J call TRBJ2-3, with 7 bases fitting TRBD2. The germline gives CDR1 SGHAT, CDR2 FQDESV (reference sequence). This CDR3 region has 18 residues. V was pared by 0 bases and J by 2 bases, with 11 bases of the junction left unmatched.

The CDR3 is CASSPSGNYYEQYF. The CDR3 bases are TGTGCCAGCAGCCCCAGCGGGAACTACTACGAGCAGTACTTC. The chain joins TRBV6-6 to TRBJ2-7; TRBD2 agrees at 7 bases. The CDR3 length is 14 residues. Trimming removed 6 bases from V and 3 bases from J; junction bases left unmatched: 8. Per the germline V gene, CDR1 is MNHNY and CDR2 is SVGAGI (reference sequence).

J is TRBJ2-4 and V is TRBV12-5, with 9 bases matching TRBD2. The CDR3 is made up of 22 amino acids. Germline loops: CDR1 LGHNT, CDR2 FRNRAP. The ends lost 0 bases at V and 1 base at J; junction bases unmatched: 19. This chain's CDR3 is CASGLVLGRGLAGVTAKNIQYF. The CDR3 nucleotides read TGTGCTAGTGGTTTGGTACTGGGGAGGGGACTAGCAGGGGTCACCGCCAAAAACATTCAGTACTTC. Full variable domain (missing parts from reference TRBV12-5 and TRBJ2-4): DARVTQTPRHKVTEMGQEVTMRCQPILGHNTVFWYRQTMMQGLELLAYFRNRAPLDDSGMPKDRFSAEMPDATLATLKIQPSEPRDSAVYFCASGLVLGRGLAGVTAKNIQYFGAGTRLSVL.

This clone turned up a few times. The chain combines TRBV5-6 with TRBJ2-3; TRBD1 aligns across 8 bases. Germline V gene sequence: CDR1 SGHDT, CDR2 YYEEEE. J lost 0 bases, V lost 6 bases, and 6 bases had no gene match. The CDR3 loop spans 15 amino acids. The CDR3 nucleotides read TGTGCCAGCATCGGGGACAGGCCAAGCACAGATACGCAGTATTTT. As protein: CASIGDRPSTDTQYF.

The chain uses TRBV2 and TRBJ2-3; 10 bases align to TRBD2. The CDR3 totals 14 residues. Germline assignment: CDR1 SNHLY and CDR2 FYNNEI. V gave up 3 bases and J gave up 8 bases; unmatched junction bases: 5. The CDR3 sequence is CASSDPLAGVTQYF. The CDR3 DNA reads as TGTGCCAGCAGTGATCCTCTAGCGGGAGTTACGCAGTATTTT. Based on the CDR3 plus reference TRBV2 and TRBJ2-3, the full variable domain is EPEVTQTPSHQVTQMGQEVILRCVPISNHLYFYWYRQILGQKVEFLVSFYNNEISEKSEIFDDQFSVERPDGSNFTLKIRSTKLEDSAMYFCASSDPLAGVTQYFGPGTRLTVL.